The 14 T cell receptor beta chains below come from one sample, sequenced in a study of graft-versus-host responses after intestinal transplantation. The culture paired around 200,000 irradiated violet-dye-labeled stimulators with around 200,000 CFSE-labeled responders. Some clones are missing from TCRdb's copy, which holds only in-frame ones; the method was immunoSEQ multiplex PCR. The sample has 9,000 to 10,000 clones, around 30% seen once. The material was alloreactive CD8+ T cells from a mixed lymphocyte reaction culture, obtained before intestinal transplant. Subset described: CFSE-low proliferating T cells sorted from approximately 6-day pre-transplant mixed lymphocyte reaction (GvH or HvG direction). The receptors derive from a human patient who received an intestinal transplant.

This clone was seen only a few times. Since a much larger clone is just one base distant, this may be a read error. Other DNA sequences in this sample translate to the same CDR3. This chain joins TRBV15 and TRBJ1-1; D ambiguous. The CDR3 loop spans 13 amino acids. Germline V CDR1 and CDR2: LNHNV, YYDKDF (reference sequence). Trimming removed 3 bases from V and 7 bases from J, with 12 bases in between. The CDR3: CATSRVSPSEAFF. DNA of the CDR3: TGTGCCACCAGCAGGGTCTCACCCAGTGAAGCTTTCTTT.

The chain links TRBV7-9 to TRBJ2-7; possible D gene TRBD1, 6 bases. Germline V lookup: CDR1 SEHNR, CDR2 FQNEAQ (reference sequence). This CDR3 contains 18 residues. Trimming removed 3 bases from V and 0 bases from J, with 21 bases in between. CDR3 sequence (DNA): TGTGCCAGCAGCTTTCCTCCTACAGGGTCCAAGGACTCCTACGAGCAGTACTTC. Encoded protein: CASSFPPTGSKDSYEQYF.

This chain joins TRBV20-1 and TRBJ2-3; D gene unclear. Per germline, CDR1 DFQATT and CDR2 SNEGSKA (reference sequence). V shed 4 bases and J shed 10 bases, with 12 bases lying between them. This CDR3 is 11 amino acids long. CDR3 in DNA: TGCAGTGCTACCGACTTAGACCCGCAGTATTTT. This codes for CSATDLDPQYF.

The chain carries TRBV7-6 and TRBJ2-5; D is possibly TRBD2 (6 bases). This CDR3 is 16 amino acids long. The germline V gene has CDR1 SGHVS and CDR2 FNYEAQ. The V end was cut by 3 bases, the J end by 1 base, with 15 bases between. CDR3 sequence: CASSFVYGGPQETQYF. The CDR3 nucleotides read TGTGCCAGCAGCTTCGTTTACGGGGGACCCCAAGAGACCCAGTACTTC.

V and J are TRBV29-1 and TRBJ1-1; D gene unclear. V lost 6 bases, J lost 0 bases, and 8 bases lay in between. The CDR3 loop spans 12 amino acids. Germline V gene data show CDR1 as SQVTM and CDR2 as ANQGSEA. The CDR3 loop reads CSVEVMNTEAFF. CDR3 nucleotides: TGCAGCGTGGAGGTCATGAACACTGAAGCTTTCTTT.

The chain joins TRBV2 to TRBJ1-1; 8 bases agree with TRBD1. J gave up 0 bases and V 8 bases, and 5 bases lay outside the gene matches. From germline, CDR1 is SNHLY and CDR2 FYNNEI. This CDR3 comprises 14 residues. CDR3 DNA: TGTGCCAGCGGGACAGGTTTAATGAACACTGAAGCTTTCTTT. This codes for CASGTGLMNTEAFF.

This clone ranks as medium-sized (0.01 to 0.1%). This sequence joins TRBV6-1 and TRBJ1-3; perhaps TRBD1 as D (5 bases). The CDR3 contains 15 residues. The germline V gene has CDR1 MNHNS and CDR2 SASEGT. The ends were cut back, 7 bases at V and 0 bases at J, with 13 bases in the middle. CDR3 DNA sequence: TGTGCCAGCACTATCGACAGCGACTCTGGAAACACCATATATTTT. This codes for CASTIDSDSGNTIYF.

This rearrangement joins TRBV19 to TRBJ1-2; D is possibly TRBD1 (6 bases). The CDR3 is 12 residues long. V was pared by 7 bases and J by 8 bases, with 14 bases between. CDR1 is LNHDA, CDR2 SQIVND, per germline (reference sequence). This CDR3 reads CASTRGAVGYTF. In DNA form, the CDR3 reads TGTGCCAGTACCAGGGGCGCCGTCGGCTACACCTTC.

The table lists this clone with a few counts. The CDR3 DNA reads TGTGCCAGCAGCGGAACAGGGGCGTCTAATGAAAAACTGTTTTTT. This translates into CASSGTGASNEKLFF. This chain joins TRBV9 and TRBJ1-4; 7 positions match TRBD1. Trimming cost V 3 bases and J 3 bases; bases outside gene matches: 5. The CDR3 extends over 15 amino acids. Germline CDR1 and CDR2: SGDLS and YYNGEE.

The table lists this clone with a few counts. V is TRBV7-9 and J is TRBJ2-5; the match to TRBD1 covers 7 bases. In germline, CDR1 is SEHNR, CDR2 FQNEAQ (reference sequence). Unmatched junction bases numbered 8, after V lost 6 bases and J lost 1 base. The CDR3 loop spans 15 amino acids. CDR3 sequence reads: CASSPRDRVQETQYF. CDR3 sequence (DNA): TGTGCCAGCAGTCCGCGAGACAGGGTCCAAGAGACCCAGTACTTC.

The V and J genes are TRBV28 and TRBJ1-6; the D is unclear. With 4 bases removed from V and 13 bases from J, the gap between germline ends came to 11 bases. The germline gives CDR1 MDHEN, CDR2 SYDVKM. The CDR3 is 12 residues long. CDR3 sequence reads: CASSSPPGPLHF. DNA for the CDR3: TGTGCCAGCAGTTCCCCCCCGGGGCCCCTCCACTTT.

This clone came up a few times. The gene calls are TRBV9 and TRBJ2-2; 7 positions match TRBD1. J lost 1 base, V lost 3 bases, and 12 bases had no gene match. This CDR3 comprises 18 residues. From germline, CDR1 is SGDLS and CDR2 YYNGEE. The CDR3 nucleotides are TGTGCCAGCAGCGGGGACAGCCTAAACTATCTGAACACCGGGGAGCTGTTTTTT. Encoded protein: CASSGDSLNYLNTGELFF.

This clone was observed a handful of times. V and J are TRBV7-6 and TRBJ2-3; 9 bases fit TRBD2. With V trimmed by 1 base and J by 5 bases, 7 bases remained unmatched. CDR1 is SGHVS and CDR2 is FNYEAQ in the germline V gene. This CDR3 region has 16 residues. CDR3: CASSLVPGGRGDTQYF. As DNA, the CDR3 is TGTGCCAGCAGCTTAGTCCCTGGCGGGAGGGGAGATACGCAGTATTTT.

J is TRBJ2-7 and V is TRBV5-4, with D perhaps TRBD1 (7 bases). Trimming cost V 2 bases and J 1 base, with 13 bases left between them. Germline lookup yields CDR1 SGHNT and CDR2 YYREEE (reference sequence). CDR3 length: 15 residues. The CDR3 loop reads CASSFLAGQSYEQYF. In DNA form, the CDR3 reads TGTGCCAGCAGCTTTCTTGCGGGACAGTCCTACGAGCAGTACTTC.